The 3 T cell receptor beta chains given below trace back to one sample, sequenced in a study of blood T cells in healthy people across ages. Then a second PCR, running roughly 7 to 11 cycles, was carried out with a sample-barcoded 5' primer and a J-beta primer mix. TCRdb re-called the 5' RACE reads with MiXCR, one entry per CDR3 protein. The sample consists of 650,000 to 700,000 distinct CDR3 sequences, roughly 32% of them appearing once. The sequenced sample consisted of blood. The source of these receptors is a woman of 80 years or more in good health.

Many counts were recorded for this clonotype. The chain uses TRBV6-5 and TRBJ2-7; D is perhaps TRBD1 or TRBD2 (5 bases each). The CDR3 runs 16 residues. Germline V CDR1 and CDR2: MNHEY, SVGAGI. V lost 6 bases and J 0 bases, leaving 18 bases between the germline ends. In DNA, the CDR3 is TGTGCCAGCAGCAGATACCGGGACCTTAGCTCCTACGAGCAGTACTTC. It is translated as CASSRYRDLSSYEQYF.

This clonotype occurred once. A much larger clone lies a single base off, so this may be a read error. In DNA form, the CDR3 reads TGTGCCAGCAGCCCCCTGGGGATAGGAAGGAACACTGAAGCTTTCTTT. Amino acids: CASSPLGIGRNTEAFF. V and J are TRBV28 and TRBJ1-1; D gene uncertain. Germline V gene lookup returns CDR1 MDHEN and CDR2 SYDVKM. The length of the CDR3 is 16 residues. The germline V and J ends were trimmed by 6 bases and 1 base, with 18 bases remaining between them.

V gene TRBV25-1 combines with J gene TRBJ1-1, with D perhaps matching TRBD1 (6 bases). The germline gives CDR1 MGHDK, CDR2 SYGVNS. V lost 8 bases to trimming and J lost 3 bases, with 16 bases between them. The CDR3 is made up of 14 amino acids. CDR3 sequence: CASGPPGADTEAFF. Written as DNA, the CDR3 is TGTGCCAGCGGGCCCCCGGGGGCGGACACTGAAGCTTTCTTT.